The rows below give T cell receptor beta chains drawn from one sample of a study of OX40 agonist ivuxolimab in advanced cancers. Libraries were prepared by immunoSEQ multiplex PCR; TCRdb keeps only in-frame clonotypes and omits some of them. This table has roughly 72,000 clones, 75% to 90% appearing once. The sample in question was CD4+ or CD8+ T cells sorted from blood, obtained in a trial of the OX40 agonist ivuxolimab. The receptors derive from an adult with an advanced solid tumor such as melanoma, head and neck, liver or kidney cancer. Each CDR3 is given with its conserved first and last residue. The order of the fields is D gene, J gene, V gene, clone size, CDR3 protein, CDR3 DNA. The D gene is left open where the match is weak. Size tells how often a clone was seen (once, few, many) or the class of an expanded clone, and some rows leave it out.

D: .; J: TRBJ2-3; V: TRBV7-2; size: .; CDR3: CASSEASGDTDTQYF; DNA: TGTGCCAGCAGCGAAGCTTCCGGGGACACAGATACGCAGTATTTT
D: .; J: TRBJ2-7; V: TRBV12-5; size: .; CDR3: CASGPPPPTGYEQYF; DNA: TGTGCTAGTGGCCCCCCCCCACCGACAGGCTACGAGCAGTACTTC
D: .; J: TRBJ1-1; V: TRBV6-5; size: once; CDR3: CASSRTEAFF; DNA: TGTGCCAGCAGCCGGACTGAAGCTTTCTTT
D: .; J: TRBJ1-3; V: TRBV5-1; size: .; CDR3: CASSLGVGEGGNTIYF; DNA: TGCGCCAGCAGCTTGGGAGTGGGGGAAGGTGGAAACACCATATATTTT
D: .; J: TRBJ2-5; V: TRBV9; size: once; CDR3: CASSVTGAEETQYF; DNA: TGTGCCAGCAGCGTGACGGGAGCTGAAGAGACCCAGTACTTC
D: .; J: TRBJ2-3; V: TRBV5-1; size: .; CDR3: CASTIVGRPSTDTQYF; DNA: TGCGCCAGCACCATTGTCGGGCGACCTAGCACAGATACGCAGTATTTT
D: .; J: TRBJ2-7; V: TRBV11-2; size: .; CDR3: CASSLRGPYEQYF; DNA: TGTGCCAGCAGCTTACGCGGTCCCTACGAGCAGTACTTC
D: .; J: TRBJ2-2; V: TRBV11-2; size: .; CDR3: CASSFGGPGELFF; DNA: TGTGCCAGCAGCTTCGGGGGCCCCGGGGAGCTGTTTTTT
D: TRBD2; J: TRBJ2-7; V: TRBV6-6; size: .; CDR3: CASSPRGGSSYEQYF; DNA: TGTGCCAGCAGTCCACGCGGGGGTAGCTCCTACGAGCAGTACTTC
D: .; J: TRBJ1-3; V: TRBV28; size: .; CDR3: CASSRRDTIYF; DNA: TGTGCCAGCAGCAGGCGGGACACCATATATTTT
D: TRBD2; J: TRBJ2-1; V: TRBV29-1; size: .; CDR3: CSVEDIVRTSGVYNEQFF; DNA: TGCAGCGTTGAAGATATAGTTAGGACTAGCGGAGTGTACAATGAGCAGTTCTTC
D: TRBD1; J: TRBJ2-5; V: TRBV5-1; size: .; CDR3: CASSHTGDQETQYF; DNA: TGCGCCAGCAGCCATACAGGGGACCAAGAGACCCAGTACTTC
D: .; J: TRBJ1-6; V: TRBV5-1; size: .; CDR3: CASSLDGYNSPLHF; DNA: TGCGCCAGCAGCTTGGACGGTTATAATTCACCCCTCCACTTT
D: .; J: TRBJ1-2; V: TRBV2; size: .; CDR3: CASSEYGYTF; DNA: TGTGCCAGCAGTGAGTATGGCTACACCTTC
D: .; J: TRBJ2-7; V: TRBV7-2; size: once; CDR3: CASSLHQGLEQYF; DNA: TGTGCCAGCAGCCTACACCAGGGCCTCGAGCAGTACTTC
D: .; J: TRBJ2-2; V: TRBV9; size: .; CDR3: CASSVGVGRQYTGELFF; DNA: TGTGCCAGCAGCGTCGGTGTGGGCAGGCAGTACACCGGGGAGCTGTTTTTT
D: TRBD1; J: TRBJ2-3; V: TRBV5-4; size: .; CDR3: CASSPDRSTDTQYF; DNA: TGTGCCAGCAGCCCGGACAGGAGCACAGATACGCAGTATTTT
D: .; J: TRBJ2-5; V: TRBV9; size: .; CDR3: CASSEGVLQIQETQYF; DNA: TGTGCCAGCAGCGAGGGAGTTCTACAGATACAAGAGACCCAGTACTTC
D: TRBD1; J: TRBJ1-1; V: TRBV6-1; size: .; CDR3: CAILDRDGGGTEAFF; DNA: TGTGCCATCCTAGACAGGGACGGAGGCGGCACTGAAGCTTTCTTT
D: TRBD2; J: TRBJ2-3; V: TRBV6-1; size: once; CDR3: CASSVGGALDTQYF; DNA: TGTGCCAGCAGCGTCGGGGGGGCGTTAGATACGCAGTATTTT
D: .; J: TRBJ2-2; V: TRBV11-2; size: .; CDR3: CASSRTDTGELFF; DNA: TGTGCCAGCAGCCGGACCGATACCGGGGAGCTGTTTTTT
D: TRBD1; J: TRBJ2-7; V: TRBV6-5; size: .; CDR3: CASSNDRGRNEQYF; DNA: TGTGCCAGCAGCAATGACAGGGGGCGGAACGAGCAGTACTTC
D: .; J: TRBJ2-2; V: TRBV2; size: .; CDR3: CASNVEANTGELFF; DNA: TGTGCCAGCAATGTCGAGGCAAACACCGGGGAGCTGTTTTTT
D: .; J: TRBJ1-4; V: TRBV11-2; size: .; CDR3: CASSLDTNEKLFF; DNA: TGTGCCAGCAGCTTAGACACTAATGAAAAACTGTTTTTT
D: .; J: TRBJ1-5; V: TRBV6-6; size: .; CDR3: CASLGRASNQPQHF; DNA: TGTGCCTCCCTAGGACGGGCTAGCAATCAGCCCCAGCATTTT
D: .; J: TRBJ1-2; V: TRBV5-1; size: .; CDR3: CASSPGRSNNYGYTF; DNA: TGCGCCAGCAGCCCCGGACGGAGTAATAACTATGGCTACACCTTC
D: .; J: TRBJ2-7; V: TRBV2; size: .; CDR3: CASSDWHSYEQYF; DNA: TGTGCCAGCAGTGATTGGCACTCCTACGAGCAGTACTTC
D: .; J: TRBJ2-7; V: TRBV5-1; size: .; CDR3: CASSPTRSLAYEQYF; DNA: TGCGCCAGCAGCCCCACTAGGTCTTTGGCCTACGAGCAGTACTTC
D: .; J: TRBJ1-1; V: TRBV7-3; size: .; CDR3: CASSLVQGVTEAFF; DNA: TGTGCCAGCAGCTTAGTACAGGGTGTCACTGAAGCTTTCTTT
D: .; J: TRBJ2-7; V: TRBV5-1; size: few; CDR3: CASGRRQDSYEQYF; DNA: TGCGCCAGCGGGCGGAGACAGGACTCCTACGAGCAGTACTTC
D: .; J: TRBJ1-1; V: TRBV18; size: few; CDR3: CASSQQVGGTEAFF; DNA: TGTGCCAGCTCACAACAGGTCGGTGGCACTGAAGCTTTCTTT
D: TRBD1; J: TRBJ2-7; V: TRBV2; size: .; CDR3: CASSETGGFSYEQYF; DNA: TGTGCCAGCAGTGAGACAGGGGGCTTTTCCTACGAGCAGTACTTC
D: .; J: TRBJ1-5; V: TRBV10-1; size: few; CDR3: CASSEALNQPQHF; DNA: TGCGCCAGCAGTGAGGCCCTCAATCAGCCCCAGCATTTT
D: TRBD2; J: TRBJ2-4; V: TRBV11-2; size: once; CDR3: CASSRWGSGEDIQYF; DNA: TGTGCCAGCAGCCGGTGGGGTAGCGGGGAAGACATTCAGTACTTC
D: .; J: TRBJ2-7; V: TRBV27; size: .; CDR3: CASSFRQGGEQYF; DNA: TGTGCCAGCAGTTTTCGGCAGGGTGGGGAGCAGTACTTC
D: TRBD1; J: TRBJ2-2; V: TRBV7-8; size: .; CDR3: CASSLYRDSPTGELFF; DNA: TGTGCCAGCAGCTTGTACCGGGACAGTCCAACCGGGGAGCTGTTTTTT
D: .; J: TRBJ1-4; V: TRBV28; size: .; CDR3: CASSLYGEKLFF; DNA: TGTGCCAGCAGTTTATATGGAGAAAAACTGTTTTTT
D: .; J: TRBJ1-3; V: TRBV5-1; size: .; CDR3: CASSPGTLSGNTIYF; DNA: TGCGCCAGCAGCCCCGGGACCCTCTCTGGAAACACCATATATTTT
D: .; J: TRBJ2-7; V: TRBV13; size: .; CDR3: CASSEGDSYEQYF; DNA: TGTGCCAGCAGTGAGGGGGACTCCTACGAGCAGTACTTC
D: TRBD1; J: TRBJ2-7; V: TRBV25-1; size: .; CDR3: CASSGQQGTEQYF; DNA: TGTGCCAGCAGTGGCCAACAGGGGACCGAGCAGTACTTC
D: TRBD1; J: TRBJ1-2; V: TRBV5-1; size: .; CDR3: CASSLDPDRVYGYTF; DNA: TGCGCCAGCAGCTTGGATCCGGACAGGGTTTATGGCTACACCTTC
D: TRBD1; J: TRBJ2-5; V: TRBV9; size: once; CDR3: CASSVGGVEGQGRGETQYF; DNA: TGTGCCAGCAGCGTAGGCGGCGTCGAGGGACAGGGTCGGGGAGAGACCCAGTACTTC
D: .; J: TRBJ2-3; V: TRBV7-3; size: .; CDR3: CASSFVGGRADTQYF; DNA: TGTGCCAGCAGCTTTGTGGGGGGCCGGGCAGATACGCAGTATTTT
D: TRBD1; J: TRBJ1-2; V: TRBV5-1; size: .; CDR3: CASKVTGTANYGYTF; DNA: TGCGCCAGCAAGGTGACTGGGACAGCCAACTATGGCTACACCTTC
D: .; J: TRBJ1-5; V: TRBV25-1; size: .; CDR3: CASSEYKAYQPQHF; DNA: TGTGCCAGCAGTGAATATAAGGCCTATCAGCCCCAGCATTTT
D: .; J: TRBJ2-7; V: TRBV7-9; size: .; CDR3: CASSAGWTPPYEQYF; DNA: TGTGCCAGCAGCGCCGGTTGGACTCCGCCCTACGAGCAGTACTTC
D: .; J: TRBJ2-1; V: TRBV9; size: few; CDR3: CASSVYPLIMAADPYNEQFF; DNA: TGTGCCAGCAGCGTATACCCCCTGATTATGGCAGCGGACCCCTACAATGAGCAGTTCTTC
D: .; J: TRBJ2-7; V: TRBV6-5; size: .; CDR3: CASSRTDPTLYEQYF; DNA: TGTGCCAGCAGTCGGACAGACCCTACCCTTTACGAGCAGTACTTC
D: TRBD1; J: TRBJ1-3; V: TRBV6-1; size: .; CDR3: CASSETGDEGNTIYF; DNA: TGTGCCAGCAGTGAAACAGGGGACGAAGGAAACACCATATATTTT